The clone carrying this T cell receptor (beta chain) turned up a few times. The data derive from a study of T-cell reconstitution after alpha-beta-depleted transplantation in children. The TCRbeta library was prepared with unique molecular identifiers. MiXCR, applied by TCRdb to the PCR reads, yields one record per CDR3 protein. Of about 460,000 distinct CDR3 sequences detected, under 15% appear once; the ten largest clones hold around 5.8%. After removal of 0 bases from V and 5 bases from J, the junction contained 5 bases not matched to a gene. Germline CDR1 and CDR2: SGHKS and YYEKEE (reference sequence). The CDR3 is 14 residues long.

The sequence came from a human donor who donated a stem cell graft to a child with combined immunodeficiency. The V and J genes are TRBV5-5 and TRBJ2-7; 7 bases are shared with TRBD1. The sequencing here drew on PBMCs from the stem cell graft donor, taken from the stem cell graft. CDR3: CASSLGQGVDEQYF. The CDR3 bases are TGTGCCAGCAGCTTGGGACAGGGAGTCGACGAGCAGTACTTC. Variable domain in full (rest from reference TRBV5-5 and TRBJ2-7): DAGVTQSPTHLIKTRGQQVTLRCSPISGHKSVSWYQQVLGQGPQFIFQYYEKEERGRGNFPDRFSARQFPNYSSELNVNALLLGDSALYLCASSLGQGVDEQYFGPGTRLTVT.